This T cell receptor (beta chain) was sequenced in a study of T cell clusters in autoimmune cytopenias. Multiplex touch-down PCR amplified TRB using TRB-A and TRB-B pools in one tube. Each CDR3 protein gets one entry in TCRdb, which reprocessed the multiplex PCR reads and gives no DNA. The data include some 2,700 distinct CDR3 sequences; the top ten clones carry 26%. TRB was amplified from about 260 ng of peripheral blood genomic DNA per sample. CDR1 and CDR2 (germline): DFQATT, SNEGSKA (reference sequence). This CDR3 contains 15 residues. The sequence was obtained from a human donor with an autoimmune cytopenia or autoimmune hepatitis (not recorded which). J is TRBJ2-7 and V is TRBV20-1; TCRdb picks TRBD2, but there is no DNA to check that call. Sequenced input: peripheral blood. This CDR3 reads CSAPPQTSGGYEQYF.